This TCR beta chain comes out of a study of blood T cell repertoires in COVID-19. Looking at the study overall: Samples came from the United States, Italy and Spain, spanning acute and convalescent COVID-19. PBMCs, B-cell-depleted T cells, or T cells were the source of the cDNA or gDNA that made up the material.

Per the authors' pipeline: Amplification of reference gene primers was used by the study to estimate nucleated cell counts. Generated by immunoSEQ multiplex PCR, the TCRdb table keeps only in-frame clones and is missing some. For V, J and clone size, that table is used; D and trimming come from the DNA. The top ten clones hold around a fifth of a sample with about 160,000 clones, approximately 80% of them seen once. V was shortened by 5 bases and J by 6 bases, with 25 bases between the two germline ends. This CDR3 spans 17 amino acids. Germline CDR1 reads SGHTA; CDR2 reads FQGNSA. The sequenced sample consisted of peripheral blood. The chain links TRBV7-2 to TRBJ1-2; no definite D call. The sequence came from a woman of 80 years or more with acute or convalescent COVID-19. For the CDR3, the DNA is TGTGCCAGCAGCCCCGAATCTGGTCCAGGAGGGTTGGATGGCTACACCTTC. This gives the protein CASSPESGPGGLDGYTF.